This TCR beta chain was profiled in a study of cytomegalovirus exposure and HLA in healthy donors. Findings of the study overall: An apparent linkage of common viral pathogens to several of the most significant clusters emerged in a later analysis. Confirmation was obtained in vitro that a few CMV-associated chains are specific for CMV antigens. Accurate prediction of most subjects' HLA-A and HLA-B alleles from TCR beta sequences was reported. One variant, a missense change in DCLRE1C, was linked in a later analysis to TCR beta V- and J-gene trimming.

Remarks on this clone: Its antigen is undetermined.

The CDR3 extends over 14 amino acids. With 8 bases removed from V and 0 bases from J, the gap between germline ends came to 16 bases. Germline values: CDR1 GTSNPN, CDR2 SVGIG (reference sequence). PCR primers comprised 60 Vbeta and 13 Jbeta primers. The repertoire was sequenced with immunoSEQ multiplex PCR; TCRdb's copy has only in-frame clones and lacks some. Of 79,000 or so clones detected, under 85% appear once; the ten largest clones hold roughly 22%. The source is a woman aged 40 to 49 in good health and CMV-seropositive. V and J are TRBV30 and TRBJ1-2; D remains unclear. The sequencing input was PBMCs. CDR3 region: CAREVGTSNYGYTF. The CDR3, as DNA: TGTGCCCGGGAGGTGGGCACGTCTAACTATGGCTACACCTTC. The full variable domain, rest sourced from reference TRBV30 and TRBJ1-2, is SQTIHQWPATLVQPVGSPLSLECTVEGTSNPNLYWYRQAAGRGLQLLFYSVGIGQISSEVPQNLSASRPQDRQFILSSKKLLLSDSGFYLCAREVGTSNYGYTFGSGTRLTVV.